Listed below are T cell receptor beta chains from one sample, sequenced in a study of cytomegalovirus exposure and HLA in healthy donors. The assay was immunoSEQ multiplex PCR, and TCRdb's table has in-frame clones only and misses some. Of some 110,000 clones listed, around 73% are singletons. Sequencing used PBMCs. These receptors all stem from a man in his 60s in good health and CMV-seropositive. The CDR3 runs from the conserved cysteine through the conserved F or W. Fields, in order: V gene, CDR3 length, CDR3 protein.

TRBV27	16	CASSLWGTGGNYGYTF
TRBV5-1	13	CASSLDGYTEAFF
TRBV10-1	15	CASSDPGTGGDEQYF
TRBV30	15	CAWSALVAGYNEQFF
TRBV30	13	CAWSVRQNTEAFF
TRBV6-5	13	CASSYFGEEKLFF
TRBV2	15	CASSELRSMNQPQHF
TRBV10-1	14	CASKAGVDTGELFF
TRBV15	14	CATSRDTGGYGYTF
TRBV29-1	14	CSVELLGGTYEQYF
TRBV19	16	CASSIGGAGTPEKLFF
TRBV18	15	CASSGGGPNTGELFF
TRBV19	16	CASSPGDGQGSYEQYF
TRBV2	15	CASSKGGQGAYEQYF
TRBV19	15	CASSMRTVPFYEQYF
TRBV7-3	13	CASSVGRMETQYF
TRBV9	14	CASTGTPVGETQYF
TRBV18	13	CASSRDLAYEQYF
TRBV10-1	15	CASSTGLAGPYEQYF
TRBV6-5	14	CASRSPKGSYEQYF
TRBV28	13	CASEEGLHTEAFF
TRBV5-4	14	CASSLQGASSPLHF
TRBV10-3	14	CAISPGQTINEQFF
TRBV10-2	15	CASSEGTPEYNEQFF
TRBV19	15	CASSYFSQGYYEQYF
TRBV6-5	13	CASSLARGTEAFF
TRBV4-1	14	CASSQGLASGELFF
TRBV19	12	CASSIAGGKLFF
TRBV11-3	17	CASSPGTGSSGANVLTF
TRBV5-6	16	CASSPMGAGKNTEAFF
TRBV27	17	CASSKTGPRRYNSPLHF
TRBV9	17	CASSEAGGTSYNSPLHF
TRBV7-6	14	CASSPQGSVGELFF
TRBV9	16	CASSVAGGPTNYGYTF
TRBV5-4	16	CASSPRGGLPYNEQFF
TRBV15	19	CATSRGRKGLAGGGGEKYF
TRBV28	16	CASSLFSSGRNQPQHF
TRBV6-5	15	CASKSQGGYQETQYF
TRBV27	15	CASSFSVTGAYEQYF
TRBV5-1	17	CASSLEPGGRETGELFF
TRBV28	14	CASSLGTSGTEAFF
TRBV28	14	CASRLAGNQETQYF
TRBV5-1	14	CASSSDSSNTEAFF
TRBV27	15	CASNPIRGGWTEAFF
TRBV30	17	CAWREASGGRNSYEQYF
TRBV5-6	13	CASSFWATDTQYF
TRBV6-6	14	CASRPDRAGNTIYF
TRBV9	13	CASSERGLDTQYF
TRBV7-8	15	CASSPDGRTGETQYF
TRBV19	16	CASSIWQGKGFHGYTF
TRBV5-1	14	CASSLGGLNTEAFF
TRBV5-4	13	CASSLERTDTQYF
TRBV2	15	CASSEGQGSNQPQHF